This T cell receptor beta chain is from a study of molecular identifiers for immune sequencing clone quantification. This CDR3 has 17 residues. After removal of 1 base from V and 5 bases from J, the junction contained 9 bases not matched to a gene. MiXCR, run by TCRdb on the PCR reads, gives a single entry per CDR3 protein. The table has around 460,000 distinct CDR3 sequences, approximately 25% seen once; the top ten hold roughly 0.79%. Sequencing used naive CD8+ T cells from blood, with Jurkat cell RNA spiked in. Subset of the sample: FACS-sorted CD8+CD4-CCR7+CD45RA+ naive T cells. The chain couples TRBV12-3 or TRBV12-4 to TRBJ2-5; 11 bases map to TRBD2. This TCR was sampled from a human donor in good health. Some libraries in this study had Jurkat cell RNA spiked in. The DNA for the CDR3 is TGTGCCAGCAGTTTAGAGGTAGCGGGAGGGTCGGGGGAGACCCAGTACTTC. The encoded protein is CASSLEVAGGSGETQYF.